The clone carrying this T cell receptor (beta chain) was recorded once. Its antigen remains unidentified. The data are from a study of cytomegalovirus exposure and HLA in healthy donors. For the study at large: It was reported in a later analysis that the roughly 120 validation repertoires used the same platform as the roughly 700 first-cohort repertoires.

Study-level findings and limits: The classifier, whose performance was assessed in both the original and validation cohorts, reportedly diagnosed cytomegalovirus status with high specificity and sensitivity. The TCR clusters that emerged in the first cohort tended, a later analysis found, to co-occur in the 95 to 150 validation repertoires. Researchers catalogued about 150 TCR beta chains as cytomegalovirus-associated.

CDR1 is LGHNA, CDR2 YNFKEQ, per germline. The CDR3 extends over 16 amino acids. Trimming shortened V by 3 bases and J by 9 bases, and 21 bases separated the two germline ends. The repertoire was sequenced with immunoSEQ multiplex PCR; TCRdb's copy has only in-frame clones and lacks some. Of over 250,000 clones in the sample, approximately 86% are singletons; the top ten hold about 1%. The chain recombines TRBV4-2 with TRBJ2-1, with TRBD2 as a possible D gene (5 bases). This receptor was obtained from a woman younger than 45 in good health and CMV-seropositive. Input material: PBMCs. CDR3 coding DNA: TGTGCCAGCAGCCACCTCCTAGCTGCTAAAAGGATTGAGCAGTTCTTC. Amino acid sequence: CASSHLLAAKRIEQFF.